The 14 T cell receptor beta chains listed next were all sequenced from one sample in a study of chemoradiotherapy in HPV16-positive cancers. The assay was immunoSEQ multiplex PCR, and TCRdb's table has in-frame clones only and misses some. This table holds approximately 32,000 clones, about four fifths found once. Sample: blood, taken from a patient who underwent chemoradiotherapy. These TCRs come from a human donor with HPV-associated anogenital cancer.

This clone was observed a single time. V usage is TRBV6-6 and J usage is TRBJ1-2; no firm D call. Germline V gene data show CDR1 as MNHNY and CDR2 as SVGAGI (reference sequence). CDR3 length equals 14 residues. Trimming stripped 2 bases from V and 5 bases from J, with 12 bases between. The CDR3 DNA reads as TGTGCCAGCAGTTACAAAGGGAGATCATATGGCTACACCTTC. Its translation is CASSYKGRSYGYTF.

The J gene is TRBJ1-1, the V gene TRBV20-1; D gene unclear. The CDR3 contains 11 residues. Trimming cost V 5 bases and J 6 bases, with 10 bases left between them. Germline values: CDR1 DFQATT, CDR2 SNEGSKA (reference sequence). The DNA for the CDR3 is TGCAGTGCTGAAAGGGCTCCTGAAGCTTTCTTT. Translating it yields CSAERAPEAFF.

This chain links TRBV6-1 with TRBJ2-1, with TRBD2 identical over 9 bases. This CDR3 comprises 17 residues. Germline V gives CDR1 MNHNS, CDR2 SASEGT. The trim removed 2 bases at V and 6 bases at J, leaving 11 bases unmatched. The CDR3 loop is CASSELGGGAKINEQFF. CDR3 in DNA: TGTGCCAGCAGTGAACTCGGCGGGGGGGCCAAGATCAATGAGCAGTTCTTC.

The gene calls are TRBV28 and TRBJ1-2; 8 positions match TRBD1. The germline V gene encodes CDR1 MDHEN and CDR2 SYDVKM. The CDR3 is 14 amino acids. Unmatched junction bases numbered 7, after V lost 2 bases and J lost 8 bases. The CDR3 loop is CASSLKQGARGYTF. The CDR3 region has the DNA TGTGCCAGCAGTTTAAAGCAGGGGGCGCGAGGCTACACCTTC.

The chain uses TRBV6-1 and TRBJ2-5; D is unclear. Between the trimmed V and J ends, which lost 2 bases and 3 bases, there was a span of 13 bases. Germline loops: CDR1 MNHNS, CDR2 SASEGT. The CDR3 loop spans 15 amino acids. For the CDR3, the DNA is TGTGCCAGCAGTGAAACACCCAGGATAAAAGAGACCCAGTACTTC. It yields the protein CASSETPRIKETQYF.

This chain uses TRBV13 with TRBJ2-7; D possibly corresponds to TRBD1 (6 bases). V dropped 0 bases and J dropped 1 base, with 10 bases sitting between them. Germline lookup yields CDR1 PRHDT and CDR2 FYEKMQ (reference sequence). CDR3 length equals 15 residues. The DNA for the CDR3 is TGTGCCAGCAGCTTAGGAAACAGGGTATCCTACGAGCAGTACTTC. Residues: CASSLGNRVSYEQYF.

The gene calls are TRBV9 and TRBJ2-7, with D perhaps matching TRBD1 (5 bases). Trimming cost V 4 bases and J 0 bases, with 11 bases left between them. Germline loops: CDR1 SGDLS, CDR2 YYNGEE. CDR3 length equals 14 residues. CDR3 DNA: TGTGCCAGCAGCTCCGCTGACAGCTCCTACGAGCAGTACTTC. This gives the protein CASSSADSSYEQYF.

V usage is TRBV6-4 and J usage is TRBJ1-5; TRBD1 aligns across 9 bases. This CDR3 spans 15 amino acids. Looked up from germline, CDR1 is MRHNA and CDR2 is SNTAGT. The J segment lost 4 bases and the V segment lost 5 bases, leaving 6 bases of the junction unmatched. The CDR3 nucleotides read TGTGCCAGCAGTCCTACAGGGGGCCTAAATCAGCCCCAGCATTTT. Residues: CASSPTGGLNQPQHF.

Only one count was recorded for this clone. The chain employs TRBV9 and TRBJ2-7; D is unresolved. The germline CDR1 and CDR2 sequences are SGDLS and YYNGEE. V lost 7 bases, J lost 2 bases, and 16 bases lay in between. The CDR3 contains 14 residues. The DNA of the CDR3 is TGTGCCAGCGGCCCCGAACAGTTACCCTACGAGCAGTACTTC. Its translation: CASGPEQLPYEQYF.

This clone was detected a few times. This chain uses TRBV18 with TRBJ1-1; the D is unclear. The CDR3 has 15 residues. CDR1 and CDR2 (germline): KGHSH, LQKENI. Trimming took 2 bases from V and 0 from J, leaving 10 bases between them. In DNA, the CDR3 is TGTGCCAGCTCACCATCAACAGACGTGAACACTGAAGCTTTCTTT. It yields the protein CASSPSTDVNTEAFF.

Only a few counts were recorded for this clone. The rearrangement uses TRBV5-6 and TRBJ2-3; 10 bases line up with TRBD2. The CDR3 has 14 amino acids. CDR1 is SGHDT, CDR2 YYEEEE, per germline. Unmatched junction bases numbered 6, after V lost 5 bases and J lost 6 bases. CDR3 residues: CASSRKRGGDTQYF. DNA for the CDR3: TGTGCCAGCAGTCGCAAGCGGGGGGGCGATACGCAGTATTTT.

The gene calls are TRBV19 and TRBJ2-2, with D possibly called TRBD1 or TRBD2 (6 bases each). V shed 3 bases and J shed 7 bases, with 15 bases lying between them. The CDR3 spans 15 residues. CDR1 LNHDA and CDR2 SQIVND come from the germline V gene (reference sequence). CDR3: CASSIIGGRSGELFF. The CDR3 DNA is TGTGCCAGTAGTATTATAGGGGGGCGTAGCGGGGAGCTGTTTTTT.

V usage is TRBV10-3 and J usage is TRBJ1-2; D is perhaps TRBD1 (6 bases). V was clipped by 6 bases and J by 2 bases, with 13 bases between them. The CDR3 contains 14 residues. Germline loops: CDR1 ENHRY, CDR2 SYGVKD. CDR3 in DNA: TGTGCCATCAGGAACAGCGACAGGAACTATGGCTACACCTTC. Protein sequence: CAIRNSDRNYGYTF.

The count of this clone is one. V gene TRBV5-1 combines with J gene TRBJ1-1; a possible D gene is TRBD1 (5 bases). Germline values: CDR1 SGHRS, CDR2 YFSETQ. There are 16 residues in the CDR3. V dropped 6 bases and J dropped 4 bases, with 22 bases sitting between them. CDR3 in amino acids: CASKLPGNLGGTEAFF. CDR3 sequence (DNA): TGCGCCAGCAAGCTCCCCGGTAATCTGGGGGGCACTGAAGCTTTCTTT.